This TCR beta chain was found in a study of cytomegalovirus exposure and HLA in healthy donors. The germline V gene has CDR1 MNHEY and CDR2 SMNVEV (reference sequence). With 6 bases clipped from V and 5 bases from J, the junction kept 8 bases outside the gene matches. The CDR3 is made up of 14 amino acids. PCR amplification relied on 60 Vbeta primers (plus 13 Jbeta primers). TCRdb's table, derived via immunoSEQ multiplex PCR, lists solely in-frame clones and lacks some. This sample has 100,000 to 150,000 clones; approximately 80% occur once, and the top ten carry over 1.2%. Sample: PBMCs. This chain links TRBV27 with TRBJ2-7, with TRBD1 matching 9 bases. The TCR was taken from a female donor in good health and CMV-seronegative. The CDR3 sequence: CASRGRDRVHEQYF. The CDR3 coding sequence is TGTGCCAGCAGAGGCCGGGACAGGGTTCACGAGCAGTACTTC.